These 14 T cell receptor beta chains originate from one sample sequenced in a study of T cell responses to AZD1222 COVID-19 vaccine. Method: immunoSEQ multiplex PCR; TCRdb's copy keeps in-frame clones and lacks some. The data hold about 130,000 clones, with about 85% observed a single time. Material: peripheral blood, obtained on day 0 of AZD1222 vaccination. These receptors all come from an adult in good health.

The rearrangement links TRBV7-9 to TRBJ2-5, with D perhaps being TRBD1 or TRBD2 (5 bases each). The germline V gene has CDR1 SEHNR and CDR2 FQNEAQ (reference sequence). The ends were cut back, 5 bases at V and 2 bases at J, with 15 bases in the middle. The CDR3 totals 15 residues. CDR3 sequence reads: CASSTTGRPQETQYF. The DNA of the CDR3 is TGTGCCAGCAGCACTACGGGACGGCCACAAGAGACCCAGTACTTC.

This rearrangement joins TRBV9 to TRBJ1-6, with TRBD1 identical over 7 bases. Trimming cost V 4 bases and J 11 bases; bases outside gene matches: 15. There are 16 residues in the CDR3. CDR1 is SGDLS, CDR2 YYNGEE, per germline. The CDR3 DNA is TGTGCCAGCAGCCCCCGACAGGGTGGGGTCGAGGCACCCCTCCACTTT. Protein sequence: CASSPRQGGVEAPLHF.

The chain employs TRBV18 and TRBJ2-1; a possible D gene is TRBD2 (6 bases). V was shortened by 1 base and J by 2 bases, with 12 bases between the two germline ends. Germline V gives CDR1 KGHSH, CDR2 LQKENI. The CDR3 is 16 amino acids. The CDR3 DNA sequence: TGTGCCAGCTCACCACTAGCGGCCGAAACCTACAATGAGCAGTTCTTC. Translating gives CASSPLAAETYNEQFF.

J is TRBJ1-1 and V is TRBV28; the match to TRBD1 covers 7 bases. The CDR3 covers 14 residues. Trimming took 3 bases from V and 3 from J; bases not matched to a gene: 4. Germline V gene sequence: CDR1 MDHEN, CDR2 SYDVKM. CDR3: CASSFDREDTEAFF. The CDR3 DNA is TGTGCCAGCAGTTTCGACAGGGAAGACACTGAAGCTTTCTTT.

This clone was recorded once. V gene TRBV6-2 or TRBV6-3 combines with J gene TRBJ1-6; 7 nucleotides line up with TRBD1. The J segment lost 11 bases and the V segment lost 2 bases, leaving 12 bases of the junction unmatched. The CDR3 is made up of 16 amino acids. Germline loops: CDR1 MNHEY, CDR2 SVGEGT. CDR3 protein: CASSYAPQGNGAPLHF. CDR3 DNA sequence: TGTGCCAGCAGTTACGCACCACAGGGGAATGGGGCACCCCTCCACTTT.

The J gene is TRBJ1-1, the V gene TRBV7-2, with D maybe TRBD1 (5 bases). V dropped 6 bases and J dropped 3 bases, with 23 bases sitting between them. The CDR3 runs 17 residues. Germline values: CDR1 SGHTA, CDR2 FQGNSA. The CDR3 protein is CASRPVWGGSRDTEAFF. CDR3 DNA: TGTGCCAGCAGACCAGTCTGGGGGGGGAGTCGGGACACTGAAGCTTTCTTT.

The V call is TRBV6-5, the J call TRBJ1-2, with 12 nucleotides matching TRBD1. Germline V lookup: CDR1 MNHEY, CDR2 SVGAGI. The CDR3 totals 15 residues. The V gene end was trimmed by 6 bases and the J gene end by 4 bases; junction bases not matched to a gene: 6. The CDR3 here is CASRRMGQGAYGYTF. CDR3 coding DNA: TGTGCCAGCAGAAGGATGGGACAGGGGGCCTATGGCTACACCTTC.

As DNA, the CDR3 is TGTGCCAGCAGTTACTCGAGTGCCAGCGCCCAGCCCCAGCATTTT. Residues: CASSYSSASAQPQHF. J is TRBJ1-5 and V is TRBV6-5; D call uncertain. V was cut by 0 bases and J by 7 bases, with 13 bases left in between. Germline-derived CDR1 and CDR2 are MNHEY and SVGAGI. The CDR3 spans 15 residues.

The rearrangement links TRBV7-8 to TRBJ1-1, with TRBD1 as a possible D gene (5 bases). The CDR3 is made up of 15 amino acids. V lost 5 bases and J lost 5, with 18 bases in between. Looked up from germline, CDR1 is SGHVS and CDR2 is FQNEAQ. The CDR3 DNA reads as TGTGCCAGCAGCCACGTCGGGGCTATGGGTACTGAAGCTTTCTTT. As protein: CASSHVGAMGTEAFF.

V usage is TRBV5-1 and J usage is TRBJ2-1; 7 bases are a match to TRBD1. In germline, CDR1 is SGHRS, CDR2 YFSETQ. J lost 4 bases, V lost 4 bases, and 8 bases had no gene match. This CDR3 has 15 residues. CDR3 amino acids: CASSVRDSPYNEQFF. As DNA, the CDR3 is TGCGCCAGCAGCGTCCGGGACAGTCCTTACAATGAGCAGTTCTTC.

This clone has a single count. The chain recombines TRBV9 with TRBJ2-6, with D unclear. CDR3 size: 14 residues. Trimming stripped 3 bases from V and 4 bases from J, with 8 bases between. Germline V gene lookup returns CDR1 SGDLS and CDR2 YYNGEE. The CDR3 spells CASSARTGANVLTF. In DNA form, the CDR3 reads TGTGCCAGCAGCGCCAGGACCGGGGCCAACGTCCTGACTTTC.

The gene calls are TRBV6-4 and TRBJ1-1; TRBD1 agrees at 7 bases. Per the germline V gene, CDR1 is MRHNA and CDR2 is SNTAGT. The CDR3 totals 13 residues. Trimming took 5 bases from V and 1 from J; bases not matched to a gene: 1. The CDR3 coding sequence is TGTGCCAGCAGTCGGGACAGGAACACTGAAGCTTTCTTT. Protein: CASSRDRNTEAFF.

The table lists this clone with a few counts. The chain couples TRBV2 to TRBJ2-7; D possibly corresponds to TRBD1 (5 bases). The V and J ends lost 3 bases and 3 bases respectively, with 6 bases between them. Germline assignment: CDR1 SNHLY and CDR2 FYNNEI. There are 12 residues in the CDR3. For the CDR3, the DNA is TGTGCCAGCAGTGACAGGGACTACGAGCAGTACTTC. Translated, it gives CASSDRDYEQYF. Variable domain in full (rest from reference TRBV2 and TRBJ2-7): EPEVTQTPSHQVTQMGQEVILRCVPISNHLYFYWYRQILGQKVEFLVSFYNNEISEKSEIFDDQFSVERPDGSNFTLKIRSTKLEDSAMYFCASSDRDYEQYFGPGTRLTVT.

This chain connects TRBV7-2 to TRBJ2-7; the D is unclear. The germline V gene has CDR1 SGHTA and CDR2 FQGNSA. V shed 5 bases and J shed 1 base, with 9 bases lying between them. The CDR3 runs 13 residues. The CDR3 region is CASSPKSSYEQYF. The CDR3 DNA reads as TGTGCCAGCAGCCCGAAGAGTTCCTACGAGCAGTACTTC.